Listed below are T cell receptor beta chains from one sample, sequenced in a study of OX40 agonist ivuxolimab in advanced cancers. Here immunoSEQ multiplex PCR was the method, and the copy in TCRdb shows in-frame clones only, minus some. The sample carries tens of thousands of clones, around 91% recorded once. The sequencing used CD4+ or CD8+ T cells sorted from blood, collected in a trial of the OX40 agonist ivuxolimab. The receptors stem from an adult with an advanced solid tumor such as melanoma, head and neck, liver or kidney cancer. CDR3s include the opening cysteine and the closing phenylalanine or tryptophan. Fields, in order: D gene, V gene, clone size, J gene, CDR3 DNA, CDR3 protein. The D gene is left open where the match is weak. Where a row states a size, it is once, few, many or the class of an expanded clone; other rows omit it.

>.|TRBV19|few|TRBJ2-2
TGTGCCAGTAGTATTCGGGGAGGGGAGCTGTTTTTT
CASSIRGGELFF
>.|TRBV5-1|.|TRBJ1-6
TGCGCCAGCAGCTTGGTAGGGGCAGGGGTTAATTCACCCCTCCACTTT
CASSLVGAGVNSPLHF
>.|TRBV6-6|.|TRBJ1-2
TGTGCCAGCAGGGCACCGAGGGGCTACACCTTC
CASRAPRGYTF
>TRBD1|TRBV7-3|.|TRBJ1-1
TGTGCCAGCAGCTCCAATGGCAGGGGGCATACTGAAGCTTTCTTT
CASSSNGRGHTEAFF
>.|TRBV25-1|.|TRBJ2-5
TGTGCCAGCAGTGAATTGGGGGGCGCGGGAGAGACCCAGTACTTC
CASSELGGAGETQYF
>TRBD1|TRBV6-5|.|TRBJ2-7
TGTGCCAGCAGGGAAGGGGGCAGGGCGTACGAGCAGTACTTC
CASREGGRAYEQYF
>.|TRBV11-1|.|TRBJ2-1
TGTGCCAGCAGCCAGGGACAAACCAATGAGCAGTTCTTC
CASSQGQTNEQFF
>.|TRBV19|.|TRBJ2-5
TGTGCCAGTAAGGAGGGGCCGGGTTCAGAGACCCAGTACTTC
CASKEGPGSETQYF
>.|TRBV28|.|TRBJ2-5
TGTGCCAGCAGTTCGTCCCGACTGGCTTTCGGGACCCAGTACTTC
CASSSSRLAFGTQYF
>.|TRBV6-1|.|TRBJ2-1
TGTGCCAGCAGCAAAGGGGTGTCCTACAATGAGCAGTTCTTC
CASSKGVSYNEQFF
>.|TRBV29-1|once|TRBJ2-6
TGCAGCGCCTCAGGGGCCTCTGGGGCCAACGTCCTGACTTTC
CSASGASGANVLTF
>.|TRBV5-1|once|TRBJ2-3
TGCGCCAGCAGTGAAACAGATACGCAGTATTTT
CASSETDTQYF
>.|TRBV6-6|.|TRBJ2-1
TGTGCCAGCACCCCGGGTGGGTATTCCTACAATGAGCAGTTCTTC
CASTPGGYSYNEQFF
>.|TRBV5-1|.|TRBJ1-4
TGCGCCAGCAGCCAATCTCTGGACAGCCGAGCAACTAATGAAAAACTGTTTTTT
CASSQSLDSRATNEKLFF
>.|TRBV2|.|TRBJ1-5
TGTGCCAGTTCGATAGACTCCGATCAGCCCCAGCATTTT
CASSIDSDQPQHF
>TRBD1|TRBV7-9|.|TRBJ2-4
TGTGCCAGCAGCTTGTCGGGACAGACATTAGCCAAAAACATTCAGTACTTC
CASSLSGQTLAKNIQYF
>TRBD1|TRBV30|.|TRBJ1-1
TGTGCCTGGAGTCCCCACAGGGGGCCCACTGAAGCTTTCTTT
CAWSPHRGPTEAFF
>.|TRBV9|once|TRBJ1-5
TGTGCCAGCAGCGCGGGACGCACCAACGTGGAGCCCCAGCATTTT
CASSAGRTNVEPQHF
>TRBD2|TRBV11-3|.|TRBJ2-1
TGTGCCAGCAGCGCACCGGGACTAGCGGGCAATGAGCAGTTCTTC
CASSAPGLAGNEQFF
>.|TRBV11-3|once|TRBJ2-1
TGTGCCAGCAGCGACCAAGGGACAACTAAAGACAATGAGCAGTTCTTC
CASSDQGTTKDNEQFF
>TRBD2|TRBV28|.|TRBJ2-2
TGTGCCAGCAACCAAGAACCGGGACTAGCGGGGGGTAACACCGGGGAGCTGTTTTTT
CASNQEPGLAGGNTGELFF
>TRBD2|TRBV7-4|.|TRBJ2-3
TGTGCCAGCAGCTTACCCCATGGGCGGGCACGGCTAGCGGACACAGATACGCAGTATTTT
CASSLPHGRARLADTDTQYF
>TRBD2|TRBV2|.|TRBJ2-7
TGTGCCAGCAAAACTAGCGGGAGGAACTACGAGCAGTACTTC
CASKTSGRNYEQYF
>TRBD2|TRBV6-1|.|TRBJ2-1
TGTGCCAGCAGGGAGAGCGGGGGGTCTTCCAATGAGCAGTTCTTC
CASRESGGSSNEQFF
>.|TRBV11-2|.|TRBJ1-6
TGTGCCAGCAGCTTAGATCTTTCGGATCGTTATTCACCCCTCCACTTT
CASSLDLSDRYSPLHF
>.|TRBV28|.|TRBJ1-2
TGTGCCAGCAGTTTCCCCCCCAAAAACTATGGCTACACCTTC
CASSFPPKNYGYTF
>TRBD2|TRBV7-2|.|TRBJ2-1
TGTGCCAGCAGCCACGTTAGCGGGGACTACAATGAGCAGTTCTTC
CASSHVSGDYNEQFF
>.|TRBV11-3|.|TRBJ1-4
TGTGCCAGCAGCTCAGGCCCAGTCGCAACTAATGAAAAACTGTTTTTT
CASSSGPVATNEKLFF
>.|TRBV28|once|TRBJ1-3
TGTGCCAGCAGTCCCGGGGACACCATATATTTT
CASSPGDTIYF
>.|TRBV11-3|.|TRBJ2-2
TGTGCCAGCAGCTTACTTGACACCGGGGAGCTGTTTTTT
CASSLLDTGELFF
>TRBD1|TRBV2|.|TRBJ1-2
TGTGCCAGCAGCCCAGGGACAGACTATGGCTACACCTTC
CASSPGTDYGYTF
>.|TRBV11-2|.|TRBJ2-3
TGTGCCAGCAGCAAGGAGGTGGGGTATAGGACAGATACGCAGTATTTT
CASSKEVGYRTDTQYF
>.|TRBV27|.|TRBJ2-3
TGTGCCAGCAGCGCCCGGGACTCCTATAGTACGCAGTATTTT
CASSARDSYSTQYF
>TRBD2|TRBV7-9|.|TRBJ2-1
TGTGCCAGCAGCTTTAGCGGGGGGACCAACAATGAGCAGTTCTTC
CASSFSGGTNNEQFF
>.|TRBV5-1|.|TRBJ2-1
TGCGCCAGCAGCTCCGACATGAACAATGAGCAGTTCTTC
CASSSDMNNEQFF
>.|TRBV19|.|TRBJ2-1
TGTGCCAGTAGTCCCCAGCGAGGAGTCAATGAGCAGTTCTTC
CASSPQRGVNEQFF
>TRBD1|TRBV5-6|.|TRBJ2-5
TGTGCCAGCAGCTGGGACAGATCAGAGACCCAGTACTTC
CASSWDRSETQYF
>TRBD1|TRBV18|.|TRBJ1-1
TGTGCCAGCTCACTGGGACAGGGAAACACTGAAGCTTTCTTT
CASSLGQGNTEAFF
>.|TRBV11-3|.|TRBJ2-7
TGTGCCAGCAGCTTACTCCGGGGCAGGAGTCACGAGCAGTACTTC
CASSLLRGRSHEQYF
>.|TRBV18|once|TRBJ1-2
TGTGCCAGCTCACTAATAGAGCAGCCCAACTATGGCTACACCTTC
CASSLIEQPNYGYTF
>.|TRBV2|.|TRBJ1-1
TGTGCCAGCGGCCAATCCAGATCAAACACTGAAGCTTTCTTT
CASGQSRSNTEAFF
>TRBD1|TRBV29-1|.|TRBJ1-1
TGCAGCGGAGGTGGACAGGGGGCTGAAGCTTTCTTT
CSGGGQGAEAFF
>.|TRBV7-9|.|TRBJ1-5
TGTGCCAGCAGCCCGGGGCCCTTAAGCAATCAGCCCCAGCATTTT
CASSPGPLSNQPQHF
>TRBD2|TRBV7-9|.|TRBJ2-5
TGTGCCAGCAGCACGACTAGCGGGGTCCAAGAGACCCAGTACTTC
CASSTTSGVQETQYF
>.|TRBV19|.|TRBJ1-5
TGTGCCAGTAGTACGACGAATCAGCCCCAGCATTTT
CASSTTNQPQHF
>.|TRBV2|.|TRBJ1-6
TGTGCCAGCAGCGTGGAGGGGGAAAATTCACCCCTCCACTTT
CASSVEGENSPLHF
>.|TRBV28|once|TRBJ1-2
TGTGCCAGCACCCCTCCACGGGGGCTAATAACTAACTATGGCTACACCTTC
CASTPPRGLITNYGYTF
>TRBD1|TRBV27|once|TRBJ2-1
TGTGCCAGCAGTTCCTTGGACAGGGTCAATGAGCAGTTCTTC
CASSSLDRVNEQFF
>.|TRBV2|.|TRBJ1-1
TGTGCCAGCAGTGAACTTGGACGGGAGAACACTGAAGCTTTCTTT
CASSELGRENTEAFF
>TRBD1|TRBV11-2|.|TRBJ1-1
TGTGCCAGCAGCTCGGACAGGGGAGCTTTCTTT
CASSSDRGAFF